These T cell receptor beta chains were read from a single sample in a study of T cells in narcolepsy. The method was immunoSEQ multiplex PCR; TCRdb's version includes in-frame clones alone and lacks a portion of them. The table lists roughly 40,000 clones, roughly 84% of them singletons, with roughly 1.6% in the top ten. The specimen sequenced was CD45RA- memory CD4+ T cells from PBMCs. These receptors were collected from a human donor with narcolepsy. Both conserved end residues are part of each CDR3. D genes are given only for firm matches. The size entry is marked missing in some rows and otherwise reads once, few, many or a size class.

>-|TRBV7-3|-|TRBJ2-5
TGTGCCAGCAGCTTAATTCCACAGGAGACCCAGTACTTC
CASSLIPQETQYF
>-|TRBV5-6|-|TRBJ2-4
TGTGCCAGCAGCTCGGCCGGCCTCCGGGACTCTCAGTACTTC
CASSSAGLRDSQYF
>-|TRBV6-5|once|TRBJ2-7
TGTGCCAGCACCCACGACGGGTTTTTTCTTACAGGGCAGTACTTC
CASTHDGFFLTGQYF
>TRBD1|TRBV19|-|TRBJ1-6
TGTGCCAGTAGCCCCGGACAGGGCAGTTCACCCCTCCACTTT
CASSPGQGSSPLHF
>-|TRBV7-8|-|TRBJ1-6
TGTGCCAGCAGCCTCAGGGGTGATTCACCCCTCCACTTT
CASSLRGDSPLHF
>TRBD2|TRBV7-9|-|TRBJ2-3
TGTGCCAGCAGCTTAGTGCAGCGGGGGGAGGGTACGCAGTATTTT
CASSLVQRGEGTQYF
>TRBD1|TRBV2|-|TRBJ2-5
TGTGCCAGCAGTGAAATGGGACAGGGCACCGAGGCCCAGTACTTC
CASSEMGQGTEAQYF
>TRBD1|TRBV19|few|TRBJ1-6
TGTGCCAGTAGAGACAGGGTCAATTCACCCCTCCACTTT
CASRDRVNSPLHF
>TRBD1|TRBV6-1|-|TRBJ1-5
TGTGCCAGCAGCGGGACAGGGCTATATCAGCCCCAGCATTTT
CASSGTGLYQPQHF
>TRBD2|TRBV2|-|TRBJ2-1
TGTGCCAGCATCCCGACTAGCGGCACCTACAATGAGCAGTTCTTC
CASIPTSGTYNEQFF
>TRBD2|TRBV4-3|-|TRBJ2-1
TGCGCCAGCAGCCAACGAGGCGGGAGCAATGAGCAGTTCTTC
CASSQRGGSNEQFF
>TRBD2|TRBV9|-|TRBJ2-3
TGTGCCAGCTCTGCGGGGCGGGGGGGCACAGATACGCAGTATTTT
CASSAGRGGTDTQYF
>-|TRBV11-3|-|TRBJ1-6
TGTGCCAGCAGCTTAGAGGGTCAGGGAAATTCACCCCTCCACTTT
CASSLEGQGNSPLHF
>-|TRBV4-3|-|TRBJ1-5
TGCGCCAGCAGCCAAGATCTGGTTGGGGGTAGCAATCAGCCCCAGCATTTT
CASSQDLVGGSNQPQHF
>TRBD2|TRBV4-3|-|TRBJ2-3
TGCGCCAGCAGCCAAGATCTACAGCGGGGGGTATCTGGCACAGATACGCAGTATTTT
CASSQDLQRGVSGTDTQYF
>-|TRBV6-4|-|TRBJ2-3
TGTGCCAGCAGCCTTTCGGGGGGCACAGATACGCAGTATTTT
CASSLSGGTDTQYF
>TRBD1|TRBV30|-|TRBJ2-3
TGTGCCTGGAGTGCCGCCCTGTGGAACAGACAGGGAAGCACAGATACGCAGTATTTT
CAWSAALWNRQGSTDTQYF
>TRBD2|TRBV7-2|once|TRBJ2-1
TGTGCCAGCAAAGATTCACTAGCGGGGGGGCGGAATGAGCAGTTCTTC
CASKDSLAGGRNEQFF
>TRBD1|TRBV18|-|TRBJ2-5
TGTGCCAGCTCACTACGACAGGGAGAAGGGGAGCAGTACTTC
CASSLRQGEGEQYF
>-|TRBV5-1|few|TRBJ2-7
TGCGCCAGCAGCTTGTGGGGCACCTACGAGCAGTACTTC
CASSLWGTYEQYF
>-|TRBV14|few|TRBJ1-5
TGTGCCAGCAGCCAAGATTTGTTTACAGACAATCAGCCCCAGCATTTT
CASSQDLFTDNQPQHF
>TRBD2|TRBV14|-|TRBJ2-7
TGTGCCAGCAGCCCGCTAGCGGGGTCGCCCTACGAGCAGTACTTC
CASSPLAGSPYEQYF
>-|TRBV4-2|-|TRBJ1-4
TGTGCCAGCAGCCAAGATAGCGGGGACGGGAGTCGGGAAAAACTGTTTTTT
CASSQDSGDGSREKLFF
>-|TRBV6-5|once|TRBJ2-7
TGTGCCAGCAGTTACGTCCAGGGAAGCTCCTACGAGCAGTACTTC
CASSYVQGSSYEQYF
>-|TRBV5-1|-|TRBJ1-1
TGCGCCAGCAGCTTGGGACCCGGGAACACTGAAGCTTTCTTT
CASSLGPGNTEAFF
>-|TRBV6-1|once|TRBJ1-5
TGTGCCAGCGGACCGGACAATCAGCCCCAGCATTTT
CASGPDNQPQHF
>-|TRBV29-1|-|TRBJ2-7
TGCAGCGTTACAGGGATCTACTACGAGCAGTACTTC
CSVTGIYYEQYF
>-|TRBV15|once|TRBJ1-2
TGTGCCACCAGCACCCGGACCAAAGATGGCTACACCTTC
CATSTRTKDGYTF
>-|TRBV7-3|once|TRBJ1-6
TGTGCCAGCAGCTTAGGGTCGGATAATTCACCCCTCCACTTT
CASSLGSDNSPLHF
>TRBD1|TRBV6-5|-|TRBJ1-1
TGTGCCAGCAGTTACTACAGGGGAGGCACTGAAGCTTTCTTT
CASSYYRGGTEAFF
>-|TRBV5-1|-|TRBJ2-2
TGCGCCAGCAGCTTCGGATTCTCTTCGAACACCGGGGAGCTGTTTTTT
CASSFGFSSNTGELFF
>-|TRBV2|-|TRBJ1-2
TGTGCCAGCAGTGAGGCGGTCGGGGGAGACTTC
CASSEAVGGDF
>-|TRBV29-1|-|TRBJ1-1
TGCAGCGTGACAGAGGCTGAAGCTTTCTTT
CSVTEAEAFF
>TRBD1|TRBV19|-|TRBJ1-2
TGTGCCAGTAGTATGGGGCGGAAGACAGGGAGAGACTATGGCTACACCTTC
CASSMGRKTGRDYGYTF
>-|TRBV25-1|-|TRBJ2-2
TGTGCCAGCAGTGGGCGGATGAACACCGGGGAGCTGTTTTTT
CASSGRMNTGELFF
>-|TRBV4-3|once|TRBJ2-1
TGCGCCAGCAGCCACCGGGGATGGGGGGATAAGTTCTTC
CASSHRGWGDKFF
>-|TRBV9|-|TRBJ2-5
TGTGCCAGCAGCGTAGAGAGTCAAGAGACCCAGTACTTC
CASSVESQETQYF
>-|TRBV4-2|-|TRBJ1-5
TGTGCCAGCAGCCAAGAAGGGCCGGGAGGGTATCAGCCCCAGCATTTT
CASSQEGPGGYQPQHF
>-|TRBV19|-|TRBJ1-5
TGTGCCAGTGGGGTTGACGGGAATCAGCCCCAGCATTTT
CASGVDGNQPQHF
>-|TRBV28|few|TRBJ1-4
TGTGCCAGCACCGGAGGGTTTCGGGAAAAACTGTTTTTT
CASTGGFREKLFF
>TRBD2|TRBV4-3|-|TRBJ2-1
TGCGCCAGCAGCCAAGGGAGCGGGGGGTACAATGAGCAGTTCTTC
CASSQGSGGYNEQFF
>-|TRBV6-5|-|TRBJ1-4
TGTGCCAGCAGATCGATGGAAAAACTGTTTTTT
CASRSMEKLFF
>-|TRBV30|-|TRBJ2-7
TGTGCCTTAAGGACAGCTCACGAGCAGTACTTC
CALRTAHEQYF
>-|TRBV5-1|-|TRBJ2-5
TGCGCCAGCAGCTTGTCTCAGGGAGGCGGGGTGACCCAGTACTTC
CASSLSQGGGVTQYF
>-|TRBV30|-|TRBJ1-1
TGTGCCTGCCGAACAGGGTACGGGAACACTGAAGCTTTCTTT
CACRTGYGNTEAFF
>-|TRBV10-3|-|TRBJ2-3
TGTGCCATCAGCACGCGGGACCTAACAGATACGCAGTATTTT
CAISTRDLTDTQYF
>-|TRBV4-3|-|TRBJ2-2
TGCGCCAGCAGCCAACGACACCCGGCCTTCGGGGAGCTGTTTTTT
CASSQRHPAFGELFF
>-|TRBV7-2|-|TRBJ2-7
TGTGCCAGCAGCTTATCGTCCTCCTACGAGCAGTACTTC
CASSLSSSYEQYF
>-|TRBV4-3|-|TRBJ1-2
TGCGCCAGCAGCCAAGAAATCACAGGAACTAACTATGGCTACACCTTC
CASSQEITGTNYGYTF
>-|TRBV5-1|-|TRBJ2-7
TGCGCCAGCAGCAGAGGACCGCCTTCCTACGAGCAGTACTTC
CASSRGPPSYEQYF
>TRBD1|TRBV7-3|-|TRBJ1-2
TGTGCCAGCAGCCTAACAGGGGGCAGAGGCTACACCTTC
CASSLTGGRGYTF
>-|TRBV5-1|-|TRBJ1-1
TGCGCCAGCAGCTTGGGACGGGATGAAGCTTTCTTT
CASSLGRDEAFF
>TRBD1|TRBV5-1|few|TRBJ2-4
TGCGCCAGCAGCTTGGGGTCACAGGGGATAACAAACATTCAGTACTTC
CASSLGSQGITNIQYF
>-|TRBV30|once|TRBJ2-7
TGTGCCTGGAGTCCAATTCCAGGGGACGAGCAGTACTTC
CAWSPIPGDEQYF
>-|TRBV27|-|TRBJ1-5
TGTGCCAGCAGCACCGCCGATAACGATCAGCCCCAGCATTTT
CASSTADNDQPQHF
>-|TRBV28|-|TRBJ1-2
TGTGCCAGCAACCGGAGGGACTATGGCTACACCTTC
CASNRRDYGYTF